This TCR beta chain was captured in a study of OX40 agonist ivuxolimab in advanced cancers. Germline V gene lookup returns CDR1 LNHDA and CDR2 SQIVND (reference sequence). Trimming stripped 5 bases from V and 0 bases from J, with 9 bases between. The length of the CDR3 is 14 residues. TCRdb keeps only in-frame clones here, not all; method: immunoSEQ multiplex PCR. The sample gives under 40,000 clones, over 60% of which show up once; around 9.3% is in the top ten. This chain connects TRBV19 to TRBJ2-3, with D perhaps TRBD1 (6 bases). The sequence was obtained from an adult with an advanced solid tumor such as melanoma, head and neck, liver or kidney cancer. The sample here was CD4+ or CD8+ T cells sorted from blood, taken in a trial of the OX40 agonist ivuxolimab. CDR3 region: CASSSGQSTDTQYF. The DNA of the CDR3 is TGTGCCAGTAGTTCCGGACAGAGCACAGATACGCAGTATTTT.